What follows is one TCR beta chain and its context. This entry comes from a study of radiation and T cells in renal cell carcinoma. The V segment lost 8 bases and the J segment 3 bases; nucleotides outside the gene matches: 12. There are 16 residues in the CDR3. Germline V gene data show CDR1 as MNHEY and CDR2 as SMNVEV (reference sequence). Data came from immunoSEQ multiplex PCR; TCRdb stores just in-frame clones and leaves some out. Among 140,000 or so clones listed, around nine tenths were seen once. The sample's time point: baseline pretreatment blood. Stated treatment: 15 Gy SBRT to primary tumor, nephrectomy 4 weeks later.

The clonotype comes from a woman in her 50s with renal cell carcinoma. The V and J genes are TRBV27 and TRBJ2-7; TRBD2 matches at 11 bases. Here the sequenced sample was blood, taken from a patient whose treatment included radiotherapy and nephrectomy. The CDR3: CASRTGLAGPVYEQYF. As DNA, the CDR3 is TGTGCCAGCCGAACCGGACTAGCGGGTCCTGTCTACGAGCAGTACTTC.